The sample holds many counts of the clone carrying this T cell receptor (beta chain). Its antigen is still unknown. This CDR3 contains 14 residues. V was cut by 5 bases and J by 1 base, with 8 bases left in between. Breast cancer patients provided tissue from their axillary draining lymph nodes. TCRdb called the multiplex PCR reads again in MiXCR, with one record for every CDR3 protein. Found here are about 230,000 distinct CDR3 sequences, 32% of them singletons; the top ten hold roughly 1.5%. The source of the sample is a study of breast tumors, draining lymph nodes, adjacent tissues. Study-level findings and limits: Luminal-like breast cancer showed significantly greater tumor-nontumor repertoire similarity than basal-like breast cancer did. Data only fit, rather than demonstrated, lymph node origin of most tumor T cells. Compared with lymph nodes, tumors were less diverse; compared with nontumor tissue, more.

The chain combines TRBV12-3 or TRBV12-4 with TRBJ2-2; unclear D gene. Sequencing was performed on axillary lymph node tissue. The receptor comes from a female donor with breast cancer. Some clones in this sample may be carry-over from other donors' samples. Written as DNA, the CDR3 is TGTGCCAGCAGTCCCCTCGGGAACACCGGGGAGCTGTTTTTT. Translated, it gives CASSPLGNTGELFF.